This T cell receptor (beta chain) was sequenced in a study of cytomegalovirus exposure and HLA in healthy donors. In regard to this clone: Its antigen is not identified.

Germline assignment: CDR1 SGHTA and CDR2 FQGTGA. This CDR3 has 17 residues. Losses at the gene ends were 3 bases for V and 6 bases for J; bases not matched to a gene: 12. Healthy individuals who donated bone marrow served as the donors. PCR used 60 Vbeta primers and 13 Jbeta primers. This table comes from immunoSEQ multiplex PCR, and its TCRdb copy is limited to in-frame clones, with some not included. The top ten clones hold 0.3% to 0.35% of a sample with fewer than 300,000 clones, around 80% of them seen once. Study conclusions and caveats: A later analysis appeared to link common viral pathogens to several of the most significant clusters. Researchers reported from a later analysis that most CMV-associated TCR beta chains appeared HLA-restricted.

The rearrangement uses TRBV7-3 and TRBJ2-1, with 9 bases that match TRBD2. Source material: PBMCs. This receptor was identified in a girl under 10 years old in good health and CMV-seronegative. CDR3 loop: CASSLAGGLGFSNEQFF. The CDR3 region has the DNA TGTGCCAGCAGCTTGGCGGGGGGGCTTGGATTTAGCAATGAGCAGTTCTTC.